This entry lists 12 T cell receptor beta chains sequenced from one sample in a study of blood T cell repertoires in COVID-19. The table came from immunoSEQ multiplex PCR; TCRdb's copy has only in-frame clones and leaves some out. Of about 210,000 clones in the sample, about 89% are singletons; the top ten hold about 4.8%. The source material was peripheral blood. These receptors were obtained from a woman between 40 and 55 years old with acute or convalescent COVID-19.

This clone was recorded at least ten times. The chain recombines TRBV5-1 with TRBJ1-1; D remains ambiguous. CDR3 length equals 15 residues. In germline, CDR1 is SGHRS, CDR2 YFSETQ. V shed 0 bases and J shed 1 base, with 10 bases lying between them. In DNA, the CDR3 is TGCGCCAGCAGCTTGGGGACTACTACGAACACTGAAGCTTTCTTT. Protein sequence: CASSLGTTTNTEAFF.

V and J are TRBV6-5 and TRBJ1-1; D possibly corresponds to TRBD1 (6 bases). The V end was cut by 10 bases, the J end by 0 bases, with 12 bases between. Germline V lookup: CDR1 MNHEY, CDR2 SVGAGI. The CDR3 consists of 13 residues. In DNA form, the CDR3 reads TGTGCCACCCAGGGGTGGATGAACACTGAAGCTTTCTTT. It specifies CATQGWMNTEAFF.

The chain joins TRBV30 to TRBJ1-3, with 7 bases lining up with TRBD1. This CDR3 spans 15 amino acids. The trim removed 4 bases at V and 0 bases at J, leaving 6 bases unmatched. Germline loops: CDR1 GTSNPN, CDR2 SVGIG (reference sequence). CDR3 coding DNA: TGTGCCTGGACTCGAGGACAGGACTCTGGAAACACCATATATTTT. Translating it yields CAWTRGQDSGNTIYF.

V and J are TRBV2 and TRBJ1-1; tentatively, D is TRBD1 (6 bases). V dropped 6 bases and J dropped 5 bases, with 13 bases sitting between them. This CDR3 has 13 residues. Germline V gene data show CDR1 as SNHLY and CDR2 as FYNNEI. In nucleotides, the CDR3 is TGTGCCAGCAGGACACAGGGTTATACTGAAGCTTTCTTT. This encodes CASRTQGYTEAFF.

This clone has just a few counts. The gene calls are TRBV11-2 and TRBJ2-7, with TRBD2 matching 8 bases. In germline, CDR1 is SGHAT, CDR2 FQNNGV. This CDR3 spans 14 amino acids. The trim removed 8 bases at V and 6 bases at J, leaving 12 bases unmatched. CDR3 amino acids: CASSLADSVTEQYV. The CDR3 nucleotides are TGTGCCAGCTCACTAGCGGACAGCGTTACCGAGCAGTACGTC.

The table lists this clone with a count of one. This chain joins TRBV19 and TRBJ1-5; 8 bases fit TRBD1. Germline V gene sequence: CDR1 LNHDA, CDR2 SQIVND (reference sequence). This CDR3 has 18 amino acids. V gave up 4 bases and J gave up 4 bases; unmatched junction bases: 15. The CDR3 spells CASSRWSRGPSTNQPQHF. The CDR3 region has the DNA TGTGCCAGTAGTAGGTGGTCCAGGGGGCCTAGCACGAATCAGCCCCAGCATTTT.

The gene calls are TRBV6-5 and TRBJ1-6, with a possible D match to TRBD1 (6 bases). V was pared by 6 bases and J by 10 bases, with 19 bases between. From germline, CDR1 is MNHEY and CDR2 SVGAGI. The CDR3 sequence is 15 residues long. In DNA, the CDR3 is TGTGCCAGCAGATTGGGAGGGGGATTGGGATCACCCCTCCACTTT. This sequence encodes CASRLGGGLGSPLHF.

This chain joins TRBV15 and TRBJ1-1, with D unresolved. Trimming shortened V by 6 bases and J by 5 bases, and 16 bases separated the two germline ends. CDR3 length equals 14 residues. Looked up from germline, CDR1 is LNHNV and CDR2 is YYDKDF (reference sequence). The CDR3, as DNA: TGTGCCACCAGTAAACCCCTCGCGGTAACTGAAGCTTTCTTT. Protein product: CATSKPLAVTEAFF.

CDR3 nucleotide sequence: TGTGCCAGCAGCTTGTACGGGGGGCGCGGAGAGACCCAGTACTTC. This gives the protein CASSLYGGRGETQYF. This chain connects TRBV5-4 to TRBJ2-5, with a weak D call TRBD2 (7 bases). This CDR3 has 15 residues. Trimming removed 1 base at V and 4 bases at J, with 14 bases between. CDR1 and CDR2 from the germline V gene are SGHNT and YYREEE (reference sequence).

The chain employs TRBV7-2 and TRBJ2-3, with TRBD2 matching over 12 bases. J lost 2 bases, V lost 8 bases, and 14 bases had no gene match. Germline CDR1 is SGHTA and CDR2 is FQGNSA. This CDR3 is built from 18 residues. As DNA, the CDR3 is TGTGCCAGCCGCCGGCGGCCTAGCGGGGGGGTAGACACAGATACGCAGTATTTT. Translated, it gives CASRRRPSGGVDTDTQYF. Looking up the rest from reference TRBV7-2 and TRBJ2-3 gives the full variable domain: GAGVSQSPSNKVTEKGKDVELRCDPISGHTALYWYRQSLGQGLEFLIYFQGNSAPDKSGLPSDRFSAERTGGSVSTLTIQRTQQEDSAVYLCASRRRPSGGVDTDTQYFGPGTRLTVL.

The chain carries TRBV6-5 and TRBJ1-2, with a possible D match to TRBD1 (6 bases). The V end was cut by 8 bases, the J end by 9 bases, with 16 bases between. This CDR3 contains 12 residues. CDR1 is MNHEY, CDR2 SVGAGI, per germline. This CDR3 reads CASHTGIGRYTF. CDR3 in DNA: TGTGCCAGCCACACAGGGATTGGGCGCTACACCTTC.

This clone was counted once. This chain uses TRBV14 with TRBJ1-1, with D possibly being TRBD1 (6 bases). Per the germline V gene, CDR1 is SGHDN and CDR2 is FVKESK. The CDR3 spans 14 residues. V dropped 4 bases and J dropped 1 base, with 10 bases sitting between them. The DNA of the CDR3 is TGTGCCAGCAGCCGGGGACACCGGAACACTGAAGCTTTCTTT. Amino acid sequence: CASSRGHRNTEAFF.